A selection of T cell receptor beta chains follows, all from one sample in a study of T cell changes during pregnancy in multiple sclerosis. Sequenced by immunoSEQ multiplex PCR; TCRdb stores in-frame clones only, minus some. Of 90,000 or so clones detected, 94% appear once; the ten largest clones hold around 1.7%. The input for sequencing was peripheral blood, taken after pregnancy. The receptors derive from a female donor in good health, enrolled as a control in a pregnancy study. Both conserved end residues are part of each CDR3. A D gene is named only where the DNA matches it firmly. Size values are once, few and many counts, or a class for expanded clones, and some rows have none.

j_call	v_call	clone_size	d_call	cdr3_aa	cdr3_nt
TRBJ1-1	TRBV14	few	-	CASSPRHGHFEAFF	TGTGCCAGCAGCCCACGACATGGACACTTTGAAGCTTTCTTT
TRBJ2-7	TRBV4-2	-	TRBD2	CASSHRLAGGYEQYF	TGTGCCAGCAGCCATCGACTAGCGGGAGGCTACGAGCAGTACTTC
TRBJ1-1	TRBV5-1	few	-	CASREGETGAFF	TGCGCCAGCAGGGAGGGAGAAACGGGTGCTTTCTTT
TRBJ2-5	TRBV2	-	-	CASIRDRAGPQYF	TGTGCCAGCATTCGGGATCGGGCCGGGCCCCAGTACTTC
TRBJ2-7	TRBV5-6	-	TRBD1	CASSRGQLGDEQYF	TGTGCCAGCAGCCGGGGACAGCTAGGGGACGAGCAGTACTTC
TRBJ1-5	TRBV7-8	-	-	CASSLEAAYSNQPQHF	TGTGCCAGCAGCTTAGAAGCGGCTTATAGCAATCAGCCCCAGCATTTT
TRBJ1-1	TRBV28	-	-	CASSLGEVNTEAFF	TGTGCCAGCAGTTTAGGGGAGGTGAACACTGAAGCTTTCTTT
TRBJ2-3	TRBV11-1	-	TRBD2	CASSMGISGEDTQYF	TGTGCCAGCAGCATGGGGATCAGCGGGGAGGATACGCAGTATTTT
TRBJ2-1	TRBV4-2	-	TRBD2	CASSRGTSGRRGNEQFF	TGTGCCAGCAGCCGCGGGACTAGCGGGAGAAGGGGAAATGAGCAGTTCTTC
TRBJ2-4	TRBV5-1	-	TRBD2	CASSIRLAGEGKNIQYF	TGCGCCAGCAGCATACGACTAGCGGGAGAGGGCAAAAACATTCAGTACTTC
TRBJ2-5	TRBV6-6	-	-	CASTREAMETQYF	TGTGCCAGCACTAGAGAGGCGATGGAGACCCAGTACTTC
TRBJ2-7	TRBV6-1	-	TRBD1	CASKGTGLGYEQYF	TGTGCCAGCAAGGGGACAGGTCTAGGCTACGAGCAGTACTTC
TRBJ1-2	TRBV9	-	TRBD1	CASSNSWTGEIRYGYTF	TGTGCCAGCAGTAACAGTTGGACAGGGGAGATCCGCTATGGCTACACCTTC
TRBJ1-4	TRBV15	once	-	CATSRDWGRGGSNEKLFF	TGTGCCACCAGCAGAGATTGGGGACGAGGGGGTTCTAATGAAAAACTGTTTTTT
TRBJ2-3	TRBV2	-	-	CASSEAGTQYF	TGTGCCAGCTCGGAGGCGGGAACGCAGTATTTT
TRBJ2-3	TRBV7-9	-	-	CASSLVLRDTQYF	TGTGCCAGCAGCTTAGTTCTCAGAGATACGCAGTATTTT
TRBJ2-7	TRBV15	-	-	CATSSGTEGYEQYF	TGTGCCACCAGCAGCGGGACGGAGGGCTACGAGCAGTACTTC
TRBJ1-5	TRBV2	-	-	CASRERGPQPQHF	TGTGCCAGCAGGGAAAGGGGCCCGCAGCCCCAGCATTTT
TRBJ1-2	TRBV2	-	TRBD1	CASRRTGEGYTF	TGTGCCAGCAGAAGGACAGGGGAAGGCTACACCTTC
TRBJ2-7	TRBV28	-	-	CASSLSGYEQYF	TGTGCCAGCAGTTTATCCGGTTACGAGCAGTACTTC
TRBJ2-5	TRBV25-1	once	TRBD2	CASSDRLAGGRETQYF	TGTGCCAGCAGTGACCGACTAGCGGGGGGGCGGGAGACCCAGTACTTC
TRBJ1-3	TRBV29-1	-	-	CSVHEANTIYF	TGCAGCGTCCACGAGGCCAACACCATATATTTT
TRBJ2-5	TRBV28	-	TRBD1	CASSFRQGPRVGQETQYF	TGTGCCAGCAGTTTCCGACAGGGGCCTCGGGTGGGGCAAGAGACCCAGTACTTC
TRBJ2-1	TRBV29-1	-	TRBD2	CSPRSGRGSTYNEQFF	TGCAGCCCACGATCGGGGAGGGGCAGTACCTACAATGAGCAGTTCTTC
TRBJ2-7	TRBV14	-	-	CASSQDVLYEQYF	TGTGCCAGCAGCCAAGATGTCCTCTACGAGCAGTACTTC
TRBJ2-7	TRBV27	-	-	CASSKDRSSYEQYF	TGTGCCAGCAGTAAGGACAGAAGCTCCTACGAGCAGTACTTC
TRBJ2-2	TRBV19	-	TRBD1	CASGKGQANTGELFF	TGTGCCAGTGGGAAGGGACAGGCGAACACCGGGGAGCTGTTTTTT
TRBJ1-2	TRBV5-6	-	TRBD1	CASSWGQVIDYGYTF	TGTGCCAGCAGCTGGGGACAGGTAATCGACTATGGCTACACCTTC
TRBJ2-7	TRBV4-1	once	TRBD1	CASSQYRGHEQYF	TGCGCCAGCAGCCAATACAGGGGACACGAGCAGTACTTC
TRBJ2-3	TRBV5-1	-	-	CASSFLSGTDTQYF	TGCGCCAGCAGCTTCCTATCGGGCACAGATACGCAGTATTTT
TRBJ2-3	TRBV4-2	-	TRBD2	CASSQPIAGGKDTQYF	TGTGCCAGCAGCCAGCCTATAGCGGGAGGGAAAGATACGCAGTATTTT
TRBJ2-2	TRBV6-6	-	-	CASSLRDWNTGELFF	TGTGCCAGCAGCCTCCGGGACTGGAACACCGGGGAGCTGTTTTTT
TRBJ2-2	TRBV28	-	-	CASYSSNTGELFF	TGTGCCAGCTACAGCTCTAACACCGGGGAGCTGTTTTTT
TRBJ1-4	TRBV28	-	-	CASSLQGLEKLFF	TGTGCCAGCAGTTTGCAGGGGCTGGAAAAACTGTTTTTT
TRBJ1-5	TRBV5-6	-	-	CASSGGGGNQPQHF	TGTGCCAGCAGTGGGGGGGGAGGCAATCAGCCCCAGCATTTT
TRBJ1-2	TRBV28	-	-	CASSSLGQLHYGYTF	TGTGCCAGCAGTTCCCTTGGACAGCTCCACTATGGCTACACCTTC
TRBJ2-1	TRBV6-5	-	-	CASSRPGEQFF	TGTGCCAGCAGCCGACCGGGGGAGCAGTTCTTC
TRBJ1-4	TRBV2	-	TRBD1	CASSQQGANEKLFF	TGTGCCAGCAGCCAACAGGGGGCGAATGAAAAACTGTTTTTT
TRBJ1-5	TRBV5-5	-	-	CASSLGGDYQPQHF	TGTGCCAGCAGCTTGGGAGGAGACTATCAGCCCCAGCATTTT
TRBJ2-6	TRBV4-1	-	-	CASSLNRAGANVLTF	TGCGCCAGCAGCCTCAACAGGGCTGGGGCCAACGTCCTGACTTTC
TRBJ2-1	TRBV2	-	TRBD1	CASRDRAEQFF	TGTGCCAGCAGAGACAGGGCTGAGCAGTTCTTC
TRBJ2-3	TRBV18	-	-	CASSPEQDTQYF	TGTGCCAGCTCACCTGAACAGGATACGCAGTATTTT
TRBJ2-3	TRBV11-2	-	-	CASSFGGPPWDTQYF	TGTGCCAGCAGCTTCGGGGGGCCGCCGTGGGATACGCAGTATTTT
TRBJ2-2	TRBV6-1	-	TRBD1	CASSGIRDRGYRRLFF	TGTGCCAGCAGTGGTATCCGGGACAGGGGATACCGACGTCTGTTTTTT
TRBJ2-7	TRBV4-1	-	-	CASSQGGGPWDEQYF	TGCGCCAGCAGCCAAGGTGGAGGGCCGTGGGACGAGCAGTACTTC
TRBJ1-4	TRBV27	-	TRBD1	CASSQTGEREKLFF	TGTGCCAGCAGCCAGACAGGGGAAAGGGAAAAACTGTTTTTT
TRBJ2-5	TRBV25-1	-	TRBD1	CAAPRRDPDRGRKETQYF	TGTGCCGCACCGAGGAGAGACCCTGACAGGGGTAGAAAGGAGACCCAGTACTTC
TRBJ2-7	TRBV7-8	-	TRBD1	CASRPRQGENTYEQYF	TGTGCCAGCAGGCCCAGACAGGGGGAGAATACCTACGAGCAGTACTTC
TRBJ2-3	TRBV29-1	once	TRBD2	CSVELAGAGDTQYF	TGCAGCGTTGAACTAGCGGGAGCTGGAGATACGCAGTATTTT
TRBJ2-6	TRBV10-3	-	TRBD1	CAIRDSHPASAGANVLTF	TGTGCCATTAGGGACAGTCACCCCGCGAGCGCCGGGGCCAACGTCCTGACTTTC
TRBJ2-7	TRBV7-6	-	-	CASSLGTERLREQYF	TGTGCCAGCAGCTTAGGCACAGAAAGATTGCGTGAGCAGTACTTC
TRBJ1-5	TRBV28	-	-	CASSLSKSEQPQHF	TGTGCCAGCAGTTTATCGAAGAGCGAACAGCCCCAGCATTTT
TRBJ2-7	TRBV15	once	TRBD1	CATSRVERGLHSYEQYF	TGTGCCACCAGCAGAGTTGAGAGGGGGCTCCATTCCTACGAGCAGTACTTC
TRBJ1-3	TRBV7-9	-	-	CASSLGQWRGNTIYF	TGTGCCAGCAGCCTCGGACAGTGGCGAGGAAACACCATATATTTT
TRBJ2-5	TRBV5-4	-	TRBD2	CASSRPSGGRETQYF	TGTGCCAGCAGCCGACCTAGCGGGGGAAGAGAGACCCAGTACTTC
TRBJ2-5	TRBV5-6	-	-	CASSLLWGRETQYF	TGTGCCAGCAGCTTGCTTTGGGGGAGGGAGACCCAGTACTTC